This TCR beta chain was profiled in a study of Graves' ophthalmopathy and Graves' hyperthyroidism. The wider study: Researchers classed hyperthyroidism as stable given no ophthalmopathy within 18 months of follow-up. Study-level results: Using a 13-signature model, the authors split ophthalmopathy from stable hyperthyroidism, with roughly 90% sensitivity and roughly 83% specificity. Its predictions of ophthalmopathy progression gave the model 60% to 71% sensitivity and 72% to 85% specificity.

The study recruited hyperthyroidism patients aged 18 to 65 who were newly diagnosed, under 2 months' duration. Trimming stripped 7 bases from V and 2 bases from J, with 11 bases between. The CDR3 covers 13 residues. Amplification of TCR beta CDR3 regions used RNA transcripts. Amplification began with first-round RT-PCR using HTBI primers, then second-round multiplex PCR was performed. TCRdb recomputed calls from the multiplex PCR reads with MiXCR, one row per CDR3 protein. The table records about 550,000 distinct CDR3 sequences, just under 40% of them present only once. This clonotype was seen ten or more times. The antigen is undetermined.

The chain uses TRBV12-3 or TRBV12-4 and TRBJ2-5, with no clear D. Material: peripheral blood or thyroid tissue (not recorded which). The source of this sequence is an adult man with Graves' hyperthyroidism. The CDR3 DNA is TGTGCCAGCACCACCCACGGGCAAGAGACCCAGTACTTC. Residues: CASTTHGQETQYF.